This T cell receptor (beta chain) was found in a study of CD8 T cells in Susac syndrome. Study findings and constraints: A relatively small number of individuals underwent TCR sequencing and HLA analysis.

Comments on this clonotype: Its target is unknown.

CD8+ and CD4+ T cells from blood underwent TCR beta sequencing. Negative isolation was applied to CD8+ and CD4+ T cells, and FACS enrichment was applied to TEMRA cells. This CDR3 contains 12 residues. V was clipped by 7 bases and J by 6 bases, with 13 bases between them. Roughly 0.45 to 1 ug RNA was reverse transcribed with random hexamers. With immunoSEQ multiplex PCR, TCR beta CDR3 was amplified across 54 Vbeta and 13 Jbeta. TCRdb redid the calling of the immunoSEQ multiplex PCR reads with MiXCR, one entry per CDR3 protein. The sample holds 100,000 to 150,000 distinct CDR3 sequences; 90% to 95% are singletons and the top ten take 0.07% to 0.09%.

The source material was CD4+ T cells from PBMCs. The receptor was isolated from a human donor in good health. This chain connects TRBV12-3 or TRBV12-4 to TRBJ2-7, with D hard to call. The DNA for the CDR3 is TGTGCCAGCACTCTGGGCGGATTCGAGCAGTACTTC. This codes for CASTLGGFEQYF.